This T cell receptor (beta chain) appears in the sequencing data of a study of breast tumors, draining lymph nodes, adjacent tissues. Findings and limits, study-wide: Compared with basal-like, luminal-like tumors shared significantly more repertoire with nontumor tissue. Tumors had less TCR diversity than lymph nodes, more than nontumor tissue. The lymph node origin of tumor T cells was framed as consistent with a hypothesis, not demonstrated. Data fit most tumor T cells coming from lymph node, expanding in tumor.

TCRdb called the multiplex PCR reads again in MiXCR, with one record for every CDR3 protein. The sample has 150,000 to 200,000 distinct CDR3 sequences, about 33% seen once. This clonotype was found many times. Its target is unknown. The lymph nodes were axillary draining lymph nodes from breast cancer patients. This receptor was obtained from a female donor with breast cancer. Some clones in this sample may be carry-over from other donors' samples. Sequenced material: axillary lymph node tissue.

The CDR3 sequence is CASSEVRSSTDTQYF. The DNA of the CDR3 is TGTGCCAGCAGTGAAGTTAGATCTAGCACAGATACGCAGTATTTT. V gene TRBV2 combines with J gene TRBJ2-3; no definite D call. Trimming left V 1 base short and J 0 bases short, with 8 bases between. Germline V gene sequence: CDR1 SNHLY, CDR2 FYNNEI. CDR3 length: 15 amino acids.